The 12 T cell receptor beta chains in this list originate from one sample, sequenced in a study of OX40 agonist ivuxolimab in advanced cancers. Profiling relied on immunoSEQ multiplex PCR, and the TCRdb table lists in-frame clones only, not all of them. Here the sample spans 130,000 or so clones, about nine tenths being singletons. This sample comprised CD4+ or CD8+ T cells sorted from blood, obtained in a trial of the OX40 agonist ivuxolimab. The receptors were sampled from an adult with an advanced solid tumor such as melanoma, head and neck, liver or kidney cancer.

The V call is TRBV28, the J call TRBJ2-3, with 7 nucleotides matching TRBD2. The CDR3 is made up of 17 amino acids. V trimming: 3 bases; J trimming: 4 bases; junction bases outside the gene matches: 13. Germline V gene sequence: CDR1 MDHEN, CDR2 SYDVKM. This chain's CDR3 is CASSLWASGDGADTQYF. CDR3 DNA sequence: TGTGCCAGCAGTTTGTGGGCTAGCGGCGACGGGGCAGATACGCAGTATTTT. Full variable domain (rest looked up from reference TRBV28 and TRBJ2-3): DVKVTQSSRYLVKRTGEKVFLECVQDMDHENMFWYRQDPGLGLRLIYFSYDVKMKEKGDIPEGYSVSREKKERFSLILESASTNQTSMYLCASSLWASGDGADTQYFGPGTRLTVL.

The chain uses TRBV5-1 and TRBJ2-3, with D tentatively TRBD2 (5 bases). Germline CDR1 SGHRS, CDR2 YFSETQ. V was clipped by 0 bases and J by 1 base, with 12 bases between them. The CDR3 length is 16 residues. The chain's CDR3 is CASSLGLALGTDTQYF. In nucleotides, the CDR3 is TGCGCCAGCAGCTTGGGCCTAGCCCTAGGCACAGATACGCAGTATTTT.

This clone was seen once. Other DNA sequences in this sample translate to the same CDR3. V gene TRBV6-5 combines with J gene TRBJ1-5; weak D call: TRBD1 (6 bases). Germline V lookup: CDR1 MNHEY, CDR2 SVGAGI. V dropped 5 bases and J dropped 7 bases, with 12 bases sitting between them. The CDR3 is 13 amino acids. The DNA for the CDR3 is TGTGCCAGCAGTCACAGGGAATTGCAGCCCCAGCATTTT. This translates into CASSHRELQPQHF.

The V call is TRBV7-6, the J call TRBJ2-1; D not resolved. The length of the CDR3 is 12 residues. CDR1 is SGHVS and CDR2 is FNYEAQ in the germline V gene. V lost 1 base and J lost 4, with 2 bases in between. The CDR3 here is CASSLGYNEQFF. The DNA for the CDR3 is TGTGCCAGCAGCTTAGGGTACAATGAGCAGTTCTTC.

This clone was detected once. This chain connects TRBV5-1 to TRBJ2-7; 10 bases line up with TRBD2. Germline assignment: CDR1 SGHRS and CDR2 YFSETQ. The trim removed 0 bases at V and 2 bases at J, leaving 2 bases unmatched. This CDR3 is built from 15 residues. CDR3 amino acids: CASSLGTSGAYEQYF. The DNA of the CDR3 is TGCGCCAGCAGCTTGGGGACTAGCGGTGCCTACGAGCAGTACTTC.

CDR3 sequence (DNA): TGCGCCAGCAGCCCCCTGGCGCGGGAGGTCTCCGGGGAGCTGTTTTTT. It is translated as CASSPLAREVSGELFF. The V gene is TRBV4-3, the J gene TRBJ2-2, with 8 positions matching TRBD2. CDR1 is LGHNA and CDR2 is YSLEER in the germline V gene. Unmatched junction bases numbered 10, after V lost 4 bases and J lost 6 bases. This CDR3 has 16 residues.

The chain is built from TRBV5-6 and TRBJ1-5; D is uncertain. The germline V and J ends were trimmed by 4 bases and 2 bases, with 13 bases remaining between them. The CDR3 totals 15 residues. Per the germline V gene, CDR1 is SGHDT and CDR2 is YYEEEE. CDR3 region: CASSHQDGGNQPQHF. The CDR3 region has the DNA TGTGCCAGCAGCCACCAGGACGGGGGCAATCAGCCCCAGCATTTT.

CDR3 in amino acids: CASSQIRNVLNYNEQFF. The CDR3 nucleotides read TGCGCCAGCAGCCAGATCCGCAACGTTCTTAATTACAATGAGCAGTTCTTC. The chain couples TRBV4-3 to TRBJ2-1; no reliable D call. This CDR3 contains 17 residues. V shed 3 bases and J shed 4 bases, with 19 bases lying between them. Germline V gene sequence: CDR1 LGHNA, CDR2 YSLEER.

The chain uses TRBV28 and TRBJ2-2, with D uncertain. Trimming stripped 6 bases from V and 4 bases from J, with 12 bases between. This CDR3 has 14 residues. CDR1 MDHEN and CDR2 SYDVKM come from the germline V gene. The DNA of the CDR3 is TGTGCCAGCAGGCGACACCCGGCCACCGGGGAGCTGTTTTTT. Protein product: CASRRHPATGELFF. The full variable domain, with the rest looked up from reference TRBV28 and TRBJ2-2, is DVKVTQSSRYLVKRTGEKVFLECVQDMDHENMFWYRQDPGLGLRLIYFSYDVKMKEKGDIPEGYSVSREKKERFSLILESASTNQTSMYLCASRRHPATGELFFGEGSRLTVL.

V gene TRBV7-8 combines with J gene TRBJ2-3; 8 bases are a match to TRBD2. Germline-derived CDR1 and CDR2 are SGHVS and FQNEAQ. V trimming: 4 bases; J trimming: 2 bases; junction bases outside the gene matches: 11. The CDR3 loop spans 17 amino acids. The CDR3 sequence: CASSSDLWTSHTDTQYF. In DNA form, the CDR3 reads TGTGCCAGCAGCTCCGACCTTTGGACTAGCCACACAGATACGCAGTATTTT.

The gene calls are TRBV5-1 and TRBJ1-4, with 11 bases that match TRBD1. The CDR3 is 15 amino acids. J gave up 7 bases and V 0 bases, and 2 bases lay outside the gene matches. The germline V gene encodes CDR1 SGHRS and CDR2 YFSETQ. The CDR3: CASSLEGQGVEKLFF. The CDR3 nucleotides read TGCGCCAGCAGCTTGGAGGGACAGGGGGTTGAAAAACTGTTTTTT.

The CDR3 sequence: CASSFRGSNQPQHF. CDR3 DNA sequence: TGTGCCAGCAGCTTCAGGGGTAGCAATCAGCCCCAGCATTTT. The V and J genes are TRBV5-6 and TRBJ1-5, with D possibly matching TRBD1 (6 bases). The CDR3 consists of 14 residues. Trimming left V 2 bases short and J 0 bases short, with 6 bases between. CDR1 is SGHDT and CDR2 is YYEEEE in the germline V gene.